This T cell receptor beta chain was recovered during a study of human T cells and chemical hapten exposure. The study's findings and limits: Patch test score showed a positive correlation with PT1 expanded TCR counts.

This clonotype turned up a few times. Its specificity is unknown. Time point in this sample: patch test 2, 6 weeks after DPC sensitization. Described treatment: therapeutic diphenylcyclopropenone sensitization with weekly scalp DPC. Via MiXCR, TCRdb re-called the RACE reads, giving one row per CDR3 protein. Here the sample spans about 85,000 distinct CDR3 sequences, approximately 10% being singletons. Germline-derived CDR1 and CDR2 are LGHDT and YNNKEL (reference sequence). CDR3 length: 15 residues. V shed 6 bases and J shed 1 base, with 15 bases lying between them. The J gene is TRBJ2-5, the V gene TRBV3-1; possibly TRBD1 for D (6 bases). The TCR sequence derives from a young man with alopecia areata. Some clones in this sample may be carry-over from other donors' samples. Specimen: whole blood, collected in connection with sensitization to the hapten diphenylcyclopropenone (DPC). The CDR3 region is CASSHPGQTQETQYF. In DNA form, the CDR3 reads TGTGCCAGCAGTCATCCGGGACAAACCCAAGAGACCCAGTACTTC.